A single sample is the source of the 18 T cell receptor beta chains below, sequenced in a study of blood T cell repertoires in COVID-19. The assay was immunoSEQ multiplex PCR, and TCRdb's table has in-frame clones only and misses some. This sample has over 100,000 clones; 80% to 90% occur once, and the top ten carry about 1%. Input material: peripheral blood. These receptors originate from a human donor in a cohort sampled during active COVID-19.

This clone has a single count. The chain carries TRBV6-5 and TRBJ1-5; the match to TRBD1 covers 7 bases. The germline CDR1 and CDR2 sequences are MNHEY and SVGAGI. Unmatched junction bases numbered 2, after V lost 6 bases and J lost 9 bases. The length of the CDR3 is 11 residues. The CDR3 reads CASSQGGPQHF. In DNA form, the CDR3 reads TGTGCCAGCAGCCAGGGGGGGCCCCAGCATTTT.

The DNA of the CDR3 is TGTGCCAGCAGGTCCGATCGGGACACTGAAGCTTTCTTT. Residues: CASRSDRDTEAFF. The rearrangement links TRBV7-2 to TRBJ1-1, with unresolved D. The CDR3 length is 13 residues. Germline values: CDR1 SGHTA, CDR2 FQGNSA. V was pared by 6 bases and J by 3 bases, with 11 bases between.

The rearrangement joins TRBV29-1 to TRBJ2-5; tentatively, D is TRBD2 (6 bases). Germline assignment: CDR1 SQVTM and CDR2 ANQGSEA. Trimming removed 1 base from V and 6 bases from J, with 21 bases in between. The CDR3 consists of 16 residues. CDR3 coding DNA: TGCAGCGTTGAAGGGGCCAGACGGGGGAGTGAAAAGACCCAGTACTTC. This sequence encodes CSVEGARRGSEKTQYF.

To note about this clone: One end of the junction is discordant with germline, which a read error may explain. This chain joins TRBV28 and TRBJ2-7; the match to TRBD1 covers 9 bases. This CDR3 spans 14 amino acids. The germline V gene has CDR1 MDHEN and CDR2 SYDVKM. In DNA, the CDR3 is TGTGCCAGCTGTTTAGACGACAGGGGGGACGAGCAGTACTTC. It codes for CASCLDDRGDEQYF.

This sequence joins TRBV5-1 and TRBJ1-1; maybe TRBD1 (6 bases). The CDR3 covers 14 residues. V was trimmed by 0 bases and J by 1 base, leaving 7 bases between them. From germline, CDR1 is SGHRS and CDR2 YFSETQ. This CDR3 is CASSLAGANTEAFF. The CDR3 bases are TGCGCCAGCAGCTTGGCAGGGGCGAACACTGAAGCTTTCTTT.

This chain uses TRBV19 with TRBJ1-2, with 10 bases lining up with TRBD1. The CDR3 totals 15 residues. With V trimmed by 8 bases and J by 3 bases, 9 bases remained unmatched. Germline V gene lookup returns CDR1 LNHDA and CDR2 SQIVND (reference sequence). CDR3 bases: TGTGCCAGTCACTATATCGGGACAGGGGACTATGGCTACACCTTC. Translated: CASHYIGTGDYGYTF.

The chain recombines TRBV28 with TRBJ2-1, with a possible D match to TRBD2 (5 bases). Trimming cost V 2 bases and J 9 bases, with 11 bases left between them. Germline lookup yields CDR1 MDHEN and CDR2 SYDVKM. The CDR3 runs to 13 residues. The CDR3: CASSLRLTSEQFF. In DNA form, the CDR3 reads TGTGCCAGCAGTTTACGTCTCACTAGTGAGCAGTTCTTC. Based on the CDR3 plus reference TRBV28 and TRBJ2-1, the full variable domain is DVKVTQSSRYLVKRTGEKVFLECVQDMDHENMFWYRQDPGLGLRLIYFSYDVKMKEKGDIPEGYSVSREKKERFSLILESASTNQTSMYLCASSLRLTSEQFFGPGTRLTVL.

The CDR3 DNA follows: TGTGCCAGCAGCTTGACAGGAGCGGGGCCCCAGCATTTT. This translates into CASSLTGAGPQHF. This chain connects TRBV5-6 to TRBJ1-5; D is possibly TRBD1 (5 bases). The length of the CDR3 is 13 residues. Trimming took 1 base from V and 9 from J, leaving 11 bases between them. From germline, CDR1 is SGHDT and CDR2 YYEEEE.

This chain joins TRBV7-8 and TRBJ1-5; D gene unclear. The CDR3 contains 18 residues. Trimming stripped 5 bases from V and 3 bases from J, with 23 bases between. Germline loops: CDR1 SGHVS, CDR2 FQNEAQ. The CDR3 is CASSPDRTSLSYNQPQHF. The CDR3 region has the DNA TGTGCCAGCAGCCCGGATAGGACTTCCTTGTCATACAATCAGCCCCAGCATTTT. The full variable domain, in which reference TRBV7-8 and TRBJ1-5 provide the parts outside the CDR3, is GAGVSQSPRYKVAKRGQDVALRCDPISGHVSLFWYQQALGQGPEFLTYFQNEAQLDKSGLPSDRFFAERPEGSVSTLKIQRTQQEDSAVYLCASSPDRTSLSYNQPQHFGDGTRLSIL.

The rearrangement links TRBV7-9 to TRBJ1-6; D is perhaps TRBD1 (5 bases). Germline CDR1 and CDR2: SEHNR and FQNEAQ (reference sequence). This CDR3 region has 13 residues. V shed 6 bases and J shed 14 bases, with 17 bases lying between them. In DNA, the CDR3 is TGTGCCAGCAGTTCCGGACACAGTCCTTCCCTCCACTTT. The encoded protein is CASSSGHSPSLHF.

This chain uses TRBV5-8 with TRBJ1-1; perhaps TRBD1 as D (5 bases). CDR3 length: 15 residues. V shed 3 bases and J shed 1 base, with 13 bases lying between them. Germline V gene lookup returns CDR1 SGHTS and CDR2 YDEGEE. In nucleotides, the CDR3 is TGTGCCAGCAGCTGGACGCAGGGATGGAACACTGAAGCTTTCTTT. Translation: CASSWTQGWNTEAFF.

The rearrangement links TRBV10-3 to TRBJ1-2, with no clear D. Germline CDR1 reads ENHRY; CDR2 reads SYGVKD. The V end was cut by 1 base, the J end by 7 bases, with 7 bases between. The CDR3 sequence is 12 residues long. CDR3 sequence (DNA): TGTGCCATCAGTGAGTGGGCCTTTGGCTACACCTTC. The encoded protein is CAISEWAFGYTF.

Only one count was recorded for this clone. The J gene is TRBJ2-1, the V gene TRBV3-1 (or the pseudogene TRBV3-2); TRBD2 matches at 10 bases. This CDR3 comprises 16 residues. Germline assignment: CDR1 LGHDT and CDR2 YNNKEL (reference sequence). The V and J ends lost 1 base and 4 bases, in that order; junction bases with no gene match: 4. The CDR3 sequence is CASSQVVSGGYNEQFF. The CDR3 DNA reads as TGTGCCAGCAGCCAAGTGGTTAGCGGGGGGTACAATGAGCAGTTCTTC.

This clone has only one observation. This sequence joins TRBV9 and TRBJ2-1; 11 bases are shared with TRBD2. The germline CDR1 and CDR2 sequences are SGDLS and YYNGEE. The trim removed 4 bases at V and 6 bases at J, leaving 9 bases unmatched. The CDR3 runs 16 residues. CDR3 protein: CASSPQLAGEFNEQFF. The CDR3 nucleotides read TGTGCCAGCAGCCCACAACTAGCGGGGGAATTCAATGAGCAGTTCTTC.

This chain joins TRBV6-5 and TRBJ1-5, with D unresolved. CDR3 size: 15 residues. CDR1 and CDR2 (germline): MNHEY, SVGAGI. V lost 5 bases, J lost 0 bases, and 11 bases lay in between. Here the CDR3 DNA reads TGTGCCAGCAGTCGAAGAGAAATTAGCAATCAGCCCCAGCATTTT. It translates to CASSRREISNQPQHF.

The chain couples TRBV2 to TRBJ1-1, with D hard to call. Looked up from germline, CDR1 is SNHLY and CDR2 is FYNNEI. The CDR3 length is 14 residues. Trimming took off 8 bases at V and 1 base at J, with 14 bases between the two ends. This CDR3 is CASRGRGGNTEAFF. DNA for the CDR3: TGTGCCAGCCGTGGGCGGGGAGGGAACACTGAAGCTTTCTTT.

V is TRBV9 and J is TRBJ2-1; 8 nucleotides match TRBD2. The CDR3 is made up of 16 amino acids. CDR1 SGDLS and CDR2 YYNGEE come from the germline V gene. Trimming at V came to 7 bases and at J to 0 bases, leaving 9 bases not matched to a gene. DNA of the CDR3: TGTGCCAGCGGGCGGGGGGTCCATAGCTCCTACAATGAGCAGTTCTTC. Translating it yields CASGRGVHSSYNEQFF.

The gene calls are TRBV5-4 and TRBJ2-7, with 12 bases matching TRBD2. With 3 bases clipped from V and 2 bases from J, the junction kept 0 bases outside the gene matches. Per germline, CDR1 SGHNT and CDR2 YYREEE (reference sequence). The CDR3 has 14 amino acids. The CDR3 loop reads CASSWTSGTYEQYF. CDR3 DNA: TGTGCCAGCAGCTGGACTAGCGGGACCTACGAGCAGTACTTC.